The rows below give T cell receptor beta chains drawn from one sample of a study of blood T cell repertoires in COVID-19. Using immunoSEQ multiplex PCR, the repertoire was profiled, and TCRdb retains in-frame clones only, with some absent. The sample contains 200,000 to 250,000 clones, around 91% of which appear only once. The sequencing sample was made of peripheral blood. Source of these receptors: a woman between 35 and 50 years old with acute or convalescent COVID-19. Each CDR3 is given with its conserved first and last residue. A D gene is named only where the DNA matches it firmly. The size of a clone is reported for some rows only, either as once, few or many, or as a class for expanded clones.

cdr3_length	j_call	d_call	v_call	clone_size	cdr3_aa	cdr3_nt
14	TRBJ1-1	TRBD1	TRBV19	once	CASSIGTGGPEAFF	TGTGCCAGTAGTATAGGGACAGGGGGACCTGAAGCTTTCTTT
12	TRBJ1-1	-	TRBV29-1	-	CSVASGNTEAFF	TGCAGCGTTGCCTCCGGGAACACTGAAGCTTTCTTT
12	TRBJ1-2	-	TRBV5-6	once	CASSPDSYGYTF	TGTGCCAGCAGCCCCGACAGCTATGGCTACACCTTC
16	TRBJ1-6	TRBD1	TRBV25-1	-	CASSNQGALYNSPLHF	TGTGCCAGCAGTAACCAGGGGGCCCTTTATAATTCACCCCTCCACTTT
15	TRBJ2-6	-	TRBV5-5	-	CASSLDGDGANVLTF	TGTGCCAGCAGCTTGGACGGGGATGGGGCCAACGTCCTGACTTTC
18	TRBJ2-3	TRBD1	TRBV5-1	-	CASSVGQGSMTSTDTQYF	TGCGCCAGCAGTGTCGGACAGGGTTCGATGACTAGCACAGATACGCAGTATTTT
16	TRBJ1-6	-	TRBV6-6	-	CASSYSGGAGNSPLHF	TGTGCCAGCAGTTACAGCGGGGGCGCAGGAAATTCACCCCTCCACTTT
17	TRBJ2-5	-	TRBV5-1	-	CASSTRAGQVGQETQYF	TGCGCCAGCAGCACACGAGCGGGACAGGTGGGACAAGAGACCCAGTACTTC
16	TRBJ2-5	TRBD2	TRBV5-1	-	CASSSLLSGSQETQYF	TGCGCCAGCAGCTCCTTACTTAGCGGGAGCCAAGAGACCCAGTACTTC
14	TRBJ1-2	TRBD1	TRBV18	-	CASSEGQRSYGYTF	TGTGCCAGCTCCGAGGGACAGCGAAGCTATGGCTACACCTTC
11	TRBJ1-3	-	TRBV10-3	-	CAIKLGNTIYF	TGTGCCATCAAGCTCGGAAACACCATATATTTT
14	TRBJ1-2	TRBD1	TRBV6-5	-	CASAPGQGDYGYTF	TGTGCCAGCGCTCCAGGACAGGGGGACTATGGCTACACCTTC
15	TRBJ1-5	-	TRBV14	-	CASSQEVSSNQPQHF	TGTGCCAGCAGCCAAGAGGTTAGTAGCAATCAGCCCCAGCATTTT
13	TRBJ1-6	-	TRBV12-3/TRBV12-4	-	CASSPSGYSPLHF	TGTGCCAGCAGTCCTTCGGGGTATTCACCCCTCCACTTT
13	TRBJ1-1	-	TRBV19	-	CASSAVPNTEAFF	TGTGCCAGTAGCGCAGTACCGAACACTGAAGCTTTCTTT
15	TRBJ1-2	-	TRBV7-2	-	CASSSYGGTGDGYTF	TGTGCCAGCAGCTCCTACGGGGGGACCGGAGATGGCTACACCTTC
17	TRBJ2-3	TRBD2	TRBV4-2	once	CASSQGVSGGPTDTQYF	TGTGCCAGCAGCCAAGGGGTTAGCGGGGGACCCACAGATACGCAGTATTTT
13	TRBJ1-5	TRBD1	TRBV10-3	-	CAISPQGDQPQHF	TGTGCCATCAGTCCACAGGGGGATCAGCCCCAGCATTTT
16	TRBJ1-6	TRBD1	TRBV6-2/TRBV6-3	-	CASSSRDSSYNSPLHF	TGTGCCAGCAGTAGCCGGGACAGCTCCTATAATTCACCCCTCCACTTT
16	TRBJ2-3	TRBD2	TRBV10-2	-	CASGRGLAGGEDTQYF	TGCGCCAGCGGGAGAGGACTAGCGGGGGGAGAGGATACGCAGTATTTT
13	TRBJ2-3	-	TRBV27	-	CASSSAAGRTQYF	TGTGCCAGCAGTTCGGCGGCGGGACGAACGCAGTATTTT
16	TRBJ1-6	TRBD1	TRBV30	-	CAWSETGTGGNSPLHF	TGTGCCTGGAGTGAAACAGGGACAGGGGGTAATTCACCCCTCCACTTT
16	TRBJ2-3	-	TRBV5-8	-	CASSLVQASSTDTQYF	TGTGCCAGCAGCTTGGTTCAGGCCTCTAGCACAGATACGCAGTATTTT
14	TRBJ1-1	-	TRBV5-1	-	CASTVHKGGTEAFF	TGCGCCAGCACCGTACATAAAGGGGGCACTGAAGCTTTCTTT
15	TRBJ2-2	-	TRBV19	few	CASSTTGGNTGELFF	TGTGCCAGTAGTACTACAGGTGGGAACACCGGGGAGCTGTTTTTT
14	TRBJ1-4	-	TRBV3-1/TRBV3-2	-	CASSQTSLDEKLFF	TGTGCCAGCAGCCAAACGAGTTTGGATGAAAAACTGTTTTTT
15	TRBJ2-2	TRBD1	TRBV7-3	-	CASSSGQGTTGELFF	TGTGCCAGCAGCTCGGGACAGGGGACCACCGGGGAGCTGTTTTTT
14	TRBJ1-5	-	TRBV5-1	-	CASSLVGGDQPQHF	TGCGCCAGCAGCTTGGTTGGGGGCGATCAGCCCCAGCATTTT
17	TRBJ1-6	-	TRBV14	-	CASSQFAGISYNSPLHF	TGTGCCAGCAGCCAATTCGCAGGGATCTCCTATAATTCACCCCTCCACTTT
14	TRBJ2-3	TRBD1	TRBV9	-	CASSQGQGTDTQYF	TGTGCCAGCAGCCAGGGACAGGGAACAGATACGCAGTATTTT
15	TRBJ1-2	TRBD1	TRBV18	-	CASSPDRGLGYGYTF	TGTGCCAGCTCACCAGACAGGGGGCTCGGCTATGGCTACACCTTC
17	TRBJ1-2	TRBD1	TRBV5-6	-	CASSLATGGPGSYGYTF	TGTGCCAGCAGCTTGGCGACAGGGGGCCCGGGTAGCTATGGCTACACCTTC
14	TRBJ1-4	-	TRBV29-1	-	CSIGEGATNEKLFF	TGCAGCATCGGGGAGGGGGCAACTAATGAAAAACTGTTTTTT
12	TRBJ1-1	-	TRBV29-1	-	CSVADRNTEAFF	TGCAGCGTTGCTGACAGGAACACTGAAGCTTTCTTT
14	TRBJ1-2	TRBD1	TRBV6-5	-	CASSFGQGMAGYTF	TGTGCCAGCAGCTTCGGACAGGGGATGGCTGGCTACACCTTC
12	TRBJ2-5	-	TRBV2	-	CASSEQYETQYF	TGTGCCAGCAGTGAACAGTATGAGACCCAGTACTTC
14	TRBJ1-5	-	TRBV7-2	-	CASSLVGGLQPQHF	TGTGCCAGCAGCTTAGTGGGGGGTCTTCAGCCCCAGCATTTT
11	TRBJ1-2	-	TRBV30	-	CAYTGGYGYTF	TGTGCCTACACCGGGGGCTATGGCTACACCTTC
16	TRBJ1-4	-	TRBV5-6	-	CASSSRGLARNEKLFF	TGTGCCAGCAGCTCCCGGGGTTTGGCCCGTAATGAAAAACTGTTTTTT
14	TRBJ1-1	TRBD1	TRBV5-6	-	CASSRNLGQGGGFF	TGTGCCAGCAGCCGTAACCTAGGACAGGGAGGAGGGTTCTTT
12	TRBJ1-3	-	TRBV24-1	-	CATSDLGNTIYF	TGTGCCACCAGTGATCTTGGAAACACCATATATTTT
20	TRBJ2-3	TRBD2	TRBV4-1	-	CASSQLGLAGGRTSTDTQYF	TGCGCCAGCAGCCAACTAGGACTAGCGGGGGGCCGCACTAGCACAGATACGCAGTATTTT
13	TRBJ2-2	TRBD2	TRBV12-3/TRBV12-4	-	CASSGGGTGELFF	TGTGCCAGCAGCGGGGGAGGGACCGGGGAGCTGTTTTTT
18	TRBJ2-6	TRBD1	TRBV10-3	-	CAISLKRQGGSGANVLTF	TGTGCCATCAGCTTAAAAAGACAGGGGGGCTCTGGGGCCAACGTCCTGACTTTC
16	TRBJ1-2	TRBD1	TRBV6-6	-	CATSEGRGRGNYGYTF	TGTGCCACTTCAGAAGGCAGGGGGCGCGGGAACTATGGCTACACCTTC
15	TRBJ1-5	TRBD1	TRBV30	-	CAWSPSRTGEGPQHF	TGTGCCTGGAGTCCCAGTCGAACAGGGGAAGGGCCCCAGCATTTT
14	TRBJ1-2	TRBD1	TRBV19	once	CASSIIQGGYGYTF	TGTGCCAGTAGTATCATCCAGGGGGGCTATGGCTACACCTTC
15	TRBJ1-3	-	TRBV6-5	-	CASSYGGSSGNTIYF	TGTGCCAGCAGTTACGGAGGGAGCTCTGGAAACACCATATATTTT
16	TRBJ2-5	-	TRBV4-2	-	CASSRGQEGAQETQYF	TGTGCCAGCAGCAGAGGGCAGGAGGGGGCCCAAGAGACCCAGTACTTC
14	TRBJ1-4	TRBD1	TRBV19	-	CASSNDRVGEKLFF	TGTGCCAGTAGTAACGACAGGGTTGGTGAAAAACTGTTTTTT
15	TRBJ1-2	-	TRBV4-2	few	CASSQEGGYPWGYTF	TGTGCCAGCAGCCAAGAGGGGGGATACCCTTGGGGCTACACCTTC
17	TRBJ2-1	-	TRBV5-6	-	CASSSDRPLIPYNEQFF	TGTGCCAGCAGCTCCGACAGGCCGCTTATACCCTACAATGAGCAGTTCTTC
11	TRBJ1-6	-	TRBV3-1/TRBV3-2	-	CASSQGSSLHF	TGTGCCAGCAGCCAGGGGAGTTCCCTCCACTTT
17	TRBJ1-2	-	TRBV2	-	CASSPGWMAGQDYGYTF	TGTGCCAGCAGCCCTGGGTGGATGGCGGGGCAGGACTATGGCTACACCTTC
15	TRBJ1-5	-	TRBV6-5	-	CASRQGLYSNQPQHF	TGTGCCAGCAGGCAGGGCCTCTATAGCAATCAGCCCCAGCATTTT
13	TRBJ1-2	TRBD1	TRBV12-3/TRBV12-4	-	CASSSRRGHGYTF	TGTGCCAGCAGTTCCCGCAGGGGGCATGGCTACACCTTC
15	TRBJ1-1	-	TRBV14	-	CASRPWRQKNTEAFF	TGTGCCAGCAGGCCATGGCGACAGAAGAACACTGAAGCTTTCTTT